Shown below are 23 T cell receptor beta chains from a single sample sequenced in a study of blood T cell repertoires in COVID-19. Sequencing used immunoSEQ multiplex PCR; TCRdb keeps in-frame clones, though not all of them. The sample lists about 440,000 clones, roughly 85% occurring once. Sequencing was done on a sample of PBMCs or T cells enriched from blood (not recorded which). The receptors come from a woman aged 18-29 years with acute COVID-19.

The chain is built from TRBV5-1 and TRBJ2-7, with a possible D match to TRBD2 (5 bases). The CDR3 sequence is 13 residues long. V lost 3 bases, J lost 6 bases, and 13 bases lay in between. Germline CDR1 and CDR2: SGHRS and YFSETQ. CDR3 residues: CASSSTSTSEQYF. The CDR3 DNA sequence: TGCGCCAGCAGCTCCACCTCTACTAGCGAGCAGTACTTC.

CDR3 sequence: CASSSGGGLTDTQYF. CDR3 sequence (DNA): TGTGCCAGCTCAAGTGGCGGGGGTCTCACAGATACGCAGTATTTT. V and J are TRBV18 and TRBJ2-3; 7 bases agree with TRBD2. This CDR3 has 15 residues. Germline CDR1 reads KGHSH; CDR2 reads LQKENI. With V trimmed by 5 bases and J by 2 bases, 7 bases remained unmatched.

V and J are TRBV28 and TRBJ1-5; tentatively, D is TRBD1 (6 bases). The germline gives CDR1 MDHEN, CDR2 SYDVKM. The CDR3 sequence is 14 residues long. The V gene lost 3 bases and the J gene lost 9 bases, with 15 bases spanning the gap. The CDR3 sequence: CASSLDRIGGPQHF. Written as DNA, the CDR3 is TGTGCCAGCAGTTTGGACAGAATCGGAGGGCCCCAGCATTTT.

The V gene is TRBV6-5, the J gene TRBJ1-1, with 7 bases lining up with TRBD1. V lost 0 bases, J lost 7 bases, and 2 bases stayed unmatched. The germline gives CDR1 MNHEY, CDR2 SVGAGI. The CDR3 is 13 residues long. CDR3 amino acids: CASSYSGQSEAFF. The CDR3 DNA sequence: TGTGCCAGCAGTTACTCGGGACAGAGTGAAGCTTTCTTT.

The count of this clone is one. The CDR3 sequence: CASSLGQLNNEQFF. CDR3 nucleotides: TGTGCCAGCAGCTTGGGACAGCTGAACAATGAGCAGTTCTTC. J is TRBJ2-1 and V is TRBV5-6; tentatively, D is TRBD1 (5 bases). Trimming pared 0 bases from V and 5 bases from J, leaving 9 bases between. Germline lookup yields CDR1 SGHDT and CDR2 YYEEEE. There are 14 residues in the CDR3.

The chain recombines TRBV6-5 with TRBJ1-2; TRBD1 is a possible D gene (5 bases). The V gene's germline CDR1 is MNHEY and CDR2 SVGAGI. This CDR3 is built from 13 residues. V was pared by 6 bases and J by 3 bases, with 11 bases between. CDR3: CASRPGGDYGYTF. For the CDR3, the DNA is TGTGCCAGCAGGCCCGGGGGAGACTATGGCTACACCTTC.

The rearrangement uses TRBV21-1 and TRBJ1-4. TRBV21-1 is designated a pseudogene. The CDR3 loop spans 17 amino acids. As DNA, the CDR3 is TGTGCCAGCAGCAAAGGAGGCGGGAGGGAAACTAATGAAAAACTGTTTTTT. Its protein is CASSKGGGRETNEKLFF.

CDR3 in amino acids: CASSSGQGGTEAFF. CDR3 DNA sequence: TGTGCCAGCAGCTCGGGACAGGGGGGAACTGAAGCTTTCTTT. V is TRBV11-3 and J is TRBJ1-1, with 11 nucleotides matching TRBD1. V lost 4 bases, J lost 5 bases, and 3 bases stayed unmatched. The CDR3 is 14 residues long. CDR1 and CDR2 from the germline V gene are SGHNT and YENEEA.

This clone came up once. This rearrangement joins TRBV12-3 or TRBV12-4 to TRBJ2-7, with 10 nucleotides matching TRBD2. With 9 bases clipped from V and 6 bases from J, the junction kept 5 bases outside the gene matches. The CDR3 has 12 amino acids. The CDR3 here is CASSGGSAEQYF. CDR3 DNA sequence: TGTGCCAGTAGCGGGGGGTCTGCCGAGCAGTACTTC.

V usage is TRBV3-1 (or the pseudogene TRBV3-2) and J usage is TRBJ1-5; D uncertain. Trimming left V 1 base short and J 3 bases short, with 10 bases between. This CDR3 has 15 residues. Germline values: CDR1 LGHDT, CDR2 YNNKEL (reference sequence). The CDR3, as DNA: TGTGCCAGCAGCCAAGCGCCGGGGAACAATCAGCCCCAGCATTTT. Encoded protein: CASSQAPGNNQPQHF.

The chain carries TRBV9 and TRBJ2-2, with 7 bases lining up with TRBD2. This CDR3 has 13 amino acids. Germline CDR1 SGDLS, CDR2 YYNGEE. The trim removed 3 bases at V and 7 bases at J, leaving 3 bases unmatched. CDR3 sequence (DNA): TGTGCCAGCAGCGAAAGGGAGGGCGGGGAGCTGTTTTTT. Amino acid sequence: CASSEREGGELFF.

This clone has only one observation. This chain connects TRBV19 to TRBJ1-1; D may be TRBD1 (5 bases). V was trimmed by 7 bases and J by 4 bases, leaving 19 bases between them. The germline V gene has CDR1 LNHDA and CDR2 SQIVND (reference sequence). CDR3 size: 15 residues. Here the CDR3 DNA reads TGTGCCAGTACCAGAAATGGGGGGTTAGGCACTGAAGCTTTCTTT. Protein product: CASTRNGGLGTEAFF.

The chain carries TRBV28 and TRBJ2-2; D perhaps matches TRBD1 (6 bases). The CDR3 extends over 14 amino acids. Trimming took 10 bases from V and 5 from J, leaving 17 bases between them. Germline loops: CDR1 MDHEN, CDR2 SYDVKM. The CDR3 sequence is CATKGGSGTGELFF. The CDR3 nucleotides read TGTGCCACTAAAGGGGGTTCGGGGACCGGGGAGCTGTTTTTT. The full variable domain, in which reference TRBV28 and TRBJ2-2 provide the parts outside the CDR3, is DVKVTQSSRYLVKRTGEKVFLECVQDMDHENMFWYRQDPGLGLRLIYFSYDVKMKEKGDIPEGYSVSREKKERFSLILESASTNQTSMYLCATKGGSGTGELFFGEGSRLTVL.

This clone was found once. The chain joins TRBV5-3 to TRBJ1-5; 7 bases align to TRBD1. TRBV5-3 is treated as an ORF (open reading frame) with a function not yet certain. With V trimmed by 4 bases and J by 3 bases, 19 bases remained unmatched. This CDR3 spans 19 amino acids. CDR3: CARSHTVHRGLHLNQPQHF. The CDR3 DNA sequence: TGTGCCAGAAGCCACACAGTCCACAGGGGCCTTCATCTCAATCAGCCCCAGCATTTT.

CDR3 protein: CASSALSATNTGELFF. The CDR3 nucleotides read TGTGCCAGCAGCGCCCTTAGCGCAACGAACACCGGGGAGCTGTTTTTT. V gene TRBV2 combines with J gene TRBJ2-2; weak D call: TRBD2 (5 bases). V was cut by 6 bases and J by 0 bases, with 14 bases left in between. The germline V gene encodes CDR1 SNHLY and CDR2 FYNNEI. The CDR3 has 16 amino acids.

This chain connects TRBV6-5 to TRBJ2-3; D not resolved. This CDR3 has 14 residues. V was cut by 4 bases and J by 2 bases, with 10 bases left in between. Germline CDR1 MNHEY, CDR2 SVGAGI. The CDR3 coding sequence is TGTGCCAGCAGTTCGCCGGGTTTCACAGATACGCAGTATTTT. This encodes CASSSPGFTDTQYF.

The chain has TRBV7-3 and TRBJ2-6, with 8 bases fitting TRBD1. V was pared by 0 bases and J by 8 bases, with 12 bases of the junction left unmatched. CDR1 and CDR2 (germline): SGHTA, FQGTGA. The CDR3 runs 18 residues. CDR3 in DNA: TGTGCCAGCAGCTTAACACCTCCAGGGGGCAGTACTACCAACGTCCTGACTTTC. This codes for CASSLTPPGGSTTNVLTF.

This clone came up once. J is TRBJ2-7 and V is TRBV4-3; D is undetermined. This CDR3 region has 12 residues. The V gene lost 8 bases and the J gene lost 3 bases, with 11 bases spanning the gap. CDR1 is LGHNA, CDR2 YSLEER, per germline. The CDR3 nucleotides read TGCGCCAGCGCAGCTAGATTCTACGAGCAGTACTTC. Translated: CASAARFYEQYF.

The chain links TRBV20-1 to TRBJ1-1, with unresolved D. CDR1 is DFQATT and CDR2 is SNEGSKA in the germline V gene (reference sequence). V lost 6 bases and J lost 0, with 5 bases in between. The CDR3 is 11 amino acids. CDR3 DNA: TGCAGTGCCTTAATGAACACTGAAGCTTTCTTT. Translation gives CSALMNTEAFF.

V and J are TRBV27 and TRBJ2-7; 7 bases map to TRBD2. The germline gives CDR1 MNHEY, CDR2 SMNVEV (reference sequence). The CDR3 covers 15 residues. V shed 5 bases and J 1 base; nucleotides not matched to a gene: 8. DNA for the CDR3: TGTGCCAGCAGTCTCAGACTAGCCGCATCCTACGAGCAGTACTTC. It is translated as CASSLRLAASYEQYF.

This clone was counted a single time. The chain couples TRBV27 to TRBJ2-1, with 12 positions matching TRBD2. Trimming at V came to 6 bases and at J to 7 bases, leaving 10 bases not matched to a gene. Looked up from germline, CDR1 is MNHEY and CDR2 is SMNVEV (reference sequence). CDR3 size: 16 residues. The CDR3 protein is CASSRLAGALGNEQFF. CDR3 sequence (DNA): TGTGCCAGCAGCAGACTAGCGGGAGCCTTAGGGAATGAGCAGTTCTTC.

J is TRBJ1-5 and V is TRBV5-1; D is unclear. Germline CDR1 reads SGHRS; CDR2 reads YFSETQ. V was pared by 0 bases and J by 4 bases, with 8 bases between. CDR3 length: 14 residues. The DNA for the CDR3 is TGCGCCAGCAGCTTGGGGGCAGATAATCAGCCCCAGCATTTT. Translation gives CASSLGADNQPQHF.

The rearrangement uses TRBV24-1 and TRBJ2-5; 8 bases are a match to TRBD1. Trimming removed 7 bases from V and 6 bases from J; junction bases left unmatched: 9. Germline loops: CDR1 KGHDR, CDR2 SFDVKD. The CDR3 is 14 amino acids. The chain's CDR3 is CATSGTGFIQTQYF. In DNA form, the CDR3 reads TGTGCCACCAGCGGGACAGGTTTTATTCAGACCCAGTACTTC.